This TCR beta chain emerged from a study of OX40 agonist ivuxolimab in advanced cancers. Study in general: Given to patients was ivuxolimab, an agonistic anti-OX40 (CD134) antibody. Whole-study findings and limits: At doses 0.1 to 3.0 mg/kg, CD4+ and CD8+ clones expanded.

From germline, CDR1 is MNHEY and CDR2 SVGAGI. V was clipped by 5 bases and J by 1 base; unmatched bases: 4. The length of the CDR3 is 15 residues. Concerning this clone: As yet, its antigen is unknown.

The timepoints at which blood was sampled were baseline, cycle 4 day 1, and cycle 7 day 1. The data were produced by immunoSEQ multiplex PCR, yet TCRdb's version contains in-frame clones alone and is incomplete. The repertoire includes under 80,000 clones, approximately 86% of them detected once, and approximately 0.63% sits in the top ten. The chain links TRBV6-5 to TRBJ1-3; 8 nucleotides match TRBD1. Sample: CD4+ or CD8+ T cells sorted from blood, taken in a trial of the OX40 agonist ivuxolimab. This receptor was taken from an adult with an advanced solid tumor such as melanoma, head and neck, liver or kidney cancer. CDR3 nucleotide sequence: TGTGCCAGCAGTCGGTACAGGGGGTCTGGAAACACCATATATTTT. This encodes CASSRYRGSGNTIYF.